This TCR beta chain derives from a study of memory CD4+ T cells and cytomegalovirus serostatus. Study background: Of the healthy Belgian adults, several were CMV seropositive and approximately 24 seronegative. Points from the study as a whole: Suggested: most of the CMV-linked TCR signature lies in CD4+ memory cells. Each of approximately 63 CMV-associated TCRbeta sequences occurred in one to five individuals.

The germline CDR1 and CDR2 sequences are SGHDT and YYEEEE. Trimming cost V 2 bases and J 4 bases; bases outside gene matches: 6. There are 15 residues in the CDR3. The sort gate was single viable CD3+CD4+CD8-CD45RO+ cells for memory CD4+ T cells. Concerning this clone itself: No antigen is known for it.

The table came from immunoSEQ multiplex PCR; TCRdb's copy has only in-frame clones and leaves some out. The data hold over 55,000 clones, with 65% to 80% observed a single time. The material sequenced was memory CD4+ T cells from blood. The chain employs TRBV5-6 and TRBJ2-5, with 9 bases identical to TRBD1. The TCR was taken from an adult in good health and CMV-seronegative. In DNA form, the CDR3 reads TGTGCCAGCAGCTTACCGGGACAGGGAGCAGAGACCCAGTACTTC. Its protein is CASSLPGQGAETQYF.